Following are 11 T cell receptor beta chains from one sample sequenced in a study of cytomegalovirus exposure and HLA in healthy donors. The table came from immunoSEQ multiplex PCR; TCRdb's copy has only in-frame clones and leaves some out. The table shows about 160,000 clones, with roughly 80% occurring only once. Sequencing was performed on PBMCs. These receptors originate from a man aged 30 to 45 in good health and CMV-seropositive.

The sample holds one count of this clone. The V and J genes are TRBV11-2 and TRBJ1-1, with D maybe TRBD1 (5 bases). The V gene lost 1 base and the J gene lost 5 bases, with 11 bases spanning the gap. The CDR3 runs to 14 residues. Per the germline V gene, CDR1 is SGHAT and CDR2 is FQNNGV. This CDR3 reads CASSLGGEETEAFF. CDR3 DNA: TGTGCCAGCAGCTTAGGAGGGGAGGAAACTGAAGCTTTCTTT.

J is TRBJ2-3 and V is TRBV30; D is undetermined. The length of the CDR3 is 15 residues. Trimming pared 5 bases from V and 3 bases from J, leaving 18 bases between. CDR1 and CDR2 from the germline V gene are GTSNPN and SVGIG (reference sequence). The CDR3 DNA sequence: TGTGCCTGGGGCTTCCGGGTCCGTCGGACAGATACGCAGTATTTT. This translates into CAWGFRVRRTDTQYF.

The chain recombines TRBV5-4 with TRBJ2-2, with TRBD1 identical over 11 bases. The CDR3 has 17 residues. Looked up from germline, CDR1 is SGHNT and CDR2 is YYREEE (reference sequence). J lost 7 bases, V lost 3 bases, and 11 bases had no gene match. The CDR3 protein is CASSSSRTGGAGGELFF. The CDR3 DNA follows: TGTGCCAGCAGCTCCTCACGGACAGGGGGCGCGGGCGGGGAGCTGTTTTTT. Full variable domain (rest looked up from reference TRBV5-4 and TRBJ2-2): ETGVTQSPTHLIKTRGQQVTLRCSSQSGHNTVSWYQQALGQGPQFIFQYYREEENGRGNFPPRFSGLQFPNYSSELNVNALELDDSALYLCASSSSRTGGAGGELFFGEGSRLTVL.

This clone was found a few times. J is TRBJ1-2 and V is TRBV28; 8 bases match TRBD1. Looked up from germline, CDR1 is MDHEN and CDR2 is SYDVKM. The CDR3 runs to 13 residues. The V and J ends lost 6 bases and 5 bases, in that order; junction bases with no gene match: 5. Written as DNA, the CDR3 is TGTGCCAGCAGAGAGGGGACAGGTTATGGCTACACCTTC. Its protein product is CASREGTGYGYTF.

This chain uses TRBV29-1 with TRBJ2-2; 7 bases map to TRBD2. The CDR3 spans 14 residues. CDR1 and CDR2 from the germline V gene are SQVTM and ANQGSEA. The V segment lost 6 bases and the J segment 4 bases; nucleotides outside the gene matches: 8. CDR3 loop: CSVAGVVATGELFF. The CDR3 DNA reads as TGCAGCGTGGCGGGGGTAGTAGCCACCGGGGAGCTGTTTTTT.

The rearrangement joins TRBV5-6 to TRBJ2-7; a weak D match, TRBD1 (6 bases). V lost 4 bases and J lost 1, with 15 bases in between. CDR3 length: 15 amino acids. CDR1 and CDR2 from the germline V gene are SGHDT and YYEEEE. The CDR3 DNA reads TGTGCCAGCAGCGCCACAGGGTATCGGTCCTACGAGCAGTACTTC. Encoded protein: CASSATGYRSYEQYF.

The DNA for the CDR3 is TGCGCCAGCAGCAGGGTCTTAGGGCCCTCCTACGAGCAGTACTTC. It codes for CASSRVLGPSYEQYF. This chain joins TRBV10-1 and TRBJ2-7, with D tentatively TRBD1 (5 bases). Germline CDR1 is WNHNN and CDR2 is SYGVQD (reference sequence). The CDR3 is made up of 15 amino acids. The V end was cut by 6 bases, the J end by 0 bases, with 15 bases between.

J is TRBJ2-3 and V is TRBV2, with no clear D. Germline V lookup: CDR1 SNHLY, CDR2 FYNNEI. This CDR3 is built from 14 residues. Trimming pared 7 bases from V and 2 bases from J, leaving 13 bases between. CDR3 DNA: TGTGCCAGCAACCCTTCCGCGGTCACAGATACGCAGTATTTT. It is translated as CASNPSAVTDTQYF.

V is TRBV9 and J is TRBJ2-1; D uncertain. The CDR3 is 11 amino acids. The V and J ends lost 2 bases and 8 bases respectively, with 5 bases between them. The germline V gene encodes CDR1 SGDLS and CDR2 YYNGEE. The CDR3 reads CASSVNYEQFF. CDR3 in DNA: TGTGCCAGCAGCGTGAACTATGAGCAGTTCTTC.

As for this clone: Relative to the germline gene, one junction end is altered; a read error may explain this. The gene calls are TRBV4-1 and TRBJ1-4; no definite D call. The length of the CDR3 is 15 residues. Germline V lookup: CDR1 MGHRA, CDR2 YSYEKL. CDR3 protein: CTSSQEAATNEKLFF. DNA of the CDR3: TGCACCAGCAGCCAAGAGGCGGCAACTAATGAAAAACTGTTTTTT.

This chain joins TRBV18 and TRBJ2-3, with 9 nucleotides matching TRBD1. Germline V gives CDR1 KGHSH, CDR2 LQKENI. Unmatched junction bases numbered 9, after V lost 6 bases and J lost 2 bases. The CDR3 runs 16 residues. In DNA form, the CDR3 reads TGTGCCAGCTCCCCCCCACAGGGGGCTAACACAGATACGCAGTATTTT. Its protein product is CASSPPQGANTDTQYF.